Below, 32 T cell receptor beta chains from the same sample are listed, as sequenced in a study of graft-versus-host responses after intestinal transplantation. The repertoire was sequenced with immunoSEQ multiplex PCR; TCRdb's copy has only in-frame clones and lacks some. The table shows about 3,700 clones, with over 55% occurring only once. Once graft tissue had been processed, intraepithelial and lamina propria lymphocytes were released. Sequences were derived from ileum tissue, sampled 1018 days after intestinal transplantation. These receptors were collected from a human patient who received an intestinal transplant, so some T cells may come from the graft donor.

V usage is TRBV15 and J usage is TRBJ1-6; D is uncertain. Per the germline V gene, CDR1 is LNHNV and CDR2 is YYDKDF (reference sequence). Trimming stripped 4 bases from V and 10 bases from J, with 11 bases between. The CDR3 totals 13 residues. DNA for the CDR3: TGTGCCACCAGCAAGGTCGGGCTATCACCCCTCCACTTT. Its protein product is CATSKVGLSPLHF.

The gene calls are TRBV6-1 and TRBJ2-1; 9 nucleotides match TRBD1. The CDR3 runs to 14 residues. Germline CDR1 and CDR2: MNHNS and SASEGT. J lost 10 bases, V lost 6 bases, and 10 bases had no gene match. CDR3 bases: TGTGCCAGCAGAACGGGACAGGGAAGTGGGGAGCAGTTCTTC. Protein sequence: CASRTGQGSGEQFF.

This clone has more than one count but fewer than ten. The gene calls are TRBV15 and TRBJ1-4, with 8 bases fitting TRBD1. Germline CDR1 LNHNV, CDR2 YYDKDF (reference sequence). After removal of 4 bases from V and 7 bases from J, the junction contained 5 bases not matched to a gene. This CDR3 spans 14 amino acids. CDR3 coding DNA: TGTGCCACCAGCACCTGGGACAGGAGTGAAAAACTGTTTTTT. Translated, it gives CATSTWDRSEKLFF. The whole variable domain, remainder taken from reference TRBV15 and TRBJ1-4, is DAMVIQNPRYQVTQFGKPVTLSCSQTLNHNVMYWYQQKSSQAPKLLFHYYDKDFNNEADTPDNFQSRRPNTSFCFLDIRSPGLGDTAMYLCATSTWDRSEKLFFGSGTQLSVL.

The chain carries TRBV2 and TRBJ2-3; 7 nucleotides agree with TRBD1. The CDR3 covers 13 residues. Germline-derived CDR1 and CDR2 are SNHLY and FYNNEI. Trimming at V came to 5 bases and at J to 5 bases, leaving 4 bases not matched to a gene. This chain's CDR3 is CASSRDRQDTQYF. CDR3 coding DNA: TGTGCCAGCAGTCGGGACAGACAAGATACGCAGTATTTT.

The chain joins TRBV7-8 to TRBJ2-7, with a weak D call TRBD2 (6 bases). Germline CDR1 is SGHVS and CDR2 is FQNEAQ. CDR3 size: 16 residues. The germline V and J ends were trimmed by 6 bases and 0 bases, with 18 bases remaining between them. The CDR3 sequence: CASSPRRTKSSYEQYF. The CDR3 DNA follows: TGTGCCAGCAGTCCGCGGCGGACTAAGAGCTCCTACGAGCAGTACTTC.

J is TRBJ2-3 and V is TRBV4-1; D gene uncertain. There are 15 residues in the CDR3. The ends were cut back, 0 bases at V and 0 bases at J, with 7 bases in the middle. In germline, CDR1 is MGHRA, CDR2 YSYEKL. The CDR3: CASSQEGQSTDTQYF. The CDR3 DNA reads as TGCGCCAGCAGCCAAGAAGGGCAGAGCACAGATACGCAGTATTTT.

The chain joins TRBV7-9 to TRBJ2-2; 11 bases map to TRBD2. Unmatched junction bases numbered 4, after V lost 4 bases and J lost 3 bases. Germline values: CDR1 SEHNR, CDR2 FQNEAQ (reference sequence). CDR3 length: 16 residues. The CDR3 DNA reads TGTGCCAGCAGCTCTCTAGCGGGAGGATACACCGGGGAGCTGTTTTTT. Translating gives CASSSLAGGYTGELFF.

V usage is TRBV5-1 and J usage is TRBJ1-4; D is unclear. The CDR3 loop spans 14 amino acids. Between the trimmed V and J ends, which lost 2 bases and 3 bases, there was a span of 8 bases. Germline CDR1 and CDR2: SGHRS and YFSETQ. The CDR3 coding sequence is TGCGCCAGCAGCTTCCATGGTCCTAATGAAAAACTGTTTTTT. Its translation is CASSFHGPNEKLFF.

This clone was recorded only once. The J gene is TRBJ2-1, the V gene TRBV5-1; perhaps TRBD2 as D (6 bases). Between the trimmed V and J ends, which lost 2 bases and 0 bases, there was a span of 9 bases. The length of the CDR3 is 15 residues. Per the germline V gene, CDR1 is SGHRS and CDR2 is YFSETQ. The CDR3 loop is CASSLYGSSYNEQFF. In DNA form, the CDR3 reads TGCGCCAGCAGCTTATACGGGAGCTCCTACAATGAGCAGTTCTTC. Full variable domain (missing parts from reference TRBV5-1 and TRBJ2-1): KAGVTQTPRYLIKTRGQQVTLSCSPISGHRSVSWYQQTPGQGLQFLFEYFSETQRNKGNFPGRFSGRQFSNSRSEMNVSTLELGDSALYLCASSLYGSSYNEQFFGPGTRLTVL.

There are a few counts of this clone. The CDR3: CASPAGMGTEAFF. For the CDR3, the DNA is TGCGCCAGCCCGGCGGGTATGGGCACTGAAGCTTTCTTT. This sequence joins TRBV10-1 and TRBJ1-1; D gene uncertain. The CDR3 extends over 13 amino acids. Looked up from germline, CDR1 is WNHNN and CDR2 is SYGVQD (reference sequence). V lost 8 bases and J 4 bases, leaving 14 bases between the germline ends.

For the CDR3, the DNA is TGTGCCAGCAGTTTGGGCCGACCTGAAGCTTTCTTT. Its translation: CASSLGRPEAFF. The chain links TRBV28 to TRBJ1-1; D uncertain. CDR1 and CDR2 (germline): MDHEN, SYDVKM. This CDR3 comprises 12 residues. Trimming pared 3 bases from V and 6 bases from J, leaving 8 bases between.

V and J are TRBV5-1 and TRBJ1-2, with 7 bases lining up with TRBD1. V lost 0 bases to trimming and J lost 5 bases; unmatched junction nucleotides: 13. This CDR3 comprises 17 residues. CDR1 SGHRS and CDR2 YFSETQ come from the germline V gene. CDR3 in DNA: TGCGCCAGCAGCTTGGATCCCCGGACAGGCGAGACTTATGGCTACACCTTC. Translated, it gives CASSLDPRTGETYGYTF.

This rearrangement joins TRBV6-5 to TRBJ2-5; 13 positions match TRBD2. Germline V gene lookup returns CDR1 MNHEY and CDR2 SVGAGI. CDR3 length: 14 amino acids. Trimming took 7 bases from V and 4 from J; bases not matched to a gene: 3. The CDR3 DNA reads TGTGCCAGCAAACTAGCGGGGGGGTTAGAGACCCAGTACTTC. Translated: CASKLAGGLETQYF.

The V call is TRBV4-2, the J call TRBJ2-1; 10 bases match TRBD1. Germline V gene lookup returns CDR1 LGHNA and CDR2 YNFKEQ. V trimming: 4 bases; J trimming: 0 bases; junction bases outside the gene matches: 9. This CDR3 is 18 amino acids long. CDR3 nucleotide sequence: TGTGCCAGCAGCCCGGGACAGGGGCCGGCGGCCTCCTACAATGAGCAGTTCTTC. It encodes CASSPGQGPAASYNEQFF.

CDR3 nucleotide sequence: TGTGCCAGCAAGTCCCCCCGGCTTCGCACAGATACGCAGTATTTT. Translated: CASKSPRLRTDTQYF. This rearrangement joins TRBV27 to TRBJ2-3; D is unresolved. Per the germline V gene, CDR1 is MNHEY and CDR2 is SMNVEV (reference sequence). The CDR3 spans 15 residues. V lost 7 bases, J lost 1 base, and 15 bases lay in between.

This sequence joins TRBV6-1 and TRBJ2-3; 8 bases line up with TRBD2. V shed 1 base, J shed 6 bases, and the junction held 9 bases outside the gene matches. The germline V gene has CDR1 MNHNS and CDR2 SASEGT. This CDR3 is 16 amino acids long. The CDR3: CASSEELAGFRDTQYF. The DNA of the CDR3 is TGTGCCAGCAGTGAAGAATTAGCGGGGTTTCGTGATACGCAGTATTTT.

The sample holds one count of this clone. The rearrangement uses TRBV6-1 and TRBJ1-2, with D perhaps matching TRBD1 (6 bases). There are 15 residues in the CDR3. Germline V gene sequence: CDR1 MNHNS, CDR2 SASEGT. Trimming took off 4 bases at V and 4 bases at J, with 16 bases between the two ends. CDR3: CASSVSQGSFYGYTF. The CDR3 coding sequence is TGTGCCAGCAGTGTTTCACAGGGATCCTTCTATGGCTACACCTTC.

V and J are TRBV4-2 and TRBJ2-3, with 9 bases matching TRBD2. The CDR3 consists of 15 residues. Germline V lookup: CDR1 LGHNA, CDR2 YNFKEQ. After removal of 1 base from V and 2 bases from J, the junction contained 1 base not matched to a gene. The CDR3 coding sequence is TGTGCCAGCAGCCAAGGGGGACTAGCCACAGATACGCAGTATTTT. Translated, it gives CASSQGGLATDTQYF.

V gene TRBV28 combines with J gene TRBJ1-5, with D possibly matching TRBD1 (6 bases). V was shortened by 7 bases and J by 6 bases, with 19 bases between the two germline ends. This CDR3 comprises 15 residues. Germline V lookup: CDR1 MDHEN, CDR2 SYDVKM. In nucleotides, the CDR3 is TGTGCCAGCACCAAAGGGGGGGCAGGGCCTCAGCCCCAGCATTTT. This translates into CASTKGGAGPQPQHF.

V usage is TRBV19 and J usage is TRBJ1-2; D possibly corresponds to TRBD1 (5 bases). From germline, CDR1 is LNHDA and CDR2 SQIVND (reference sequence). The length of the CDR3 is 14 residues. Trimming took 3 bases from V and 0 from J, leaving 8 bases between them. The CDR3 is CASSILGPNYGYTF. For the CDR3, the DNA is TGTGCCAGTAGTATTTTGGGGCCTAACTATGGCTACACCTTC.

V gene TRBV19 combines with J gene TRBJ2-7; possible D gene TRBD1, 5 bases. In germline, CDR1 is LNHDA, CDR2 SQIVND (reference sequence). The CDR3 runs 13 residues. Between the trimmed V and J ends, which lost 5 bases and 5 bases, there was a span of 13 bases. The CDR3 loop is CASSPPGNNEQYF. The CDR3 nucleotides read TGTGCCAGTAGTCCACCAGGGAACAACGAGCAGTACTTC.

The chain uses TRBV27 and TRBJ2-1, with D tentatively TRBD1 (6 bases). CDR3 length: 15 amino acids. The V end lost 3 bases, the J end lost 5 bases, and 14 bases lay between the germline ends. The germline CDR1 and CDR2 sequences are MNHEY and SMNVEV (reference sequence). CDR3 sequence reads: CASSLGDIPNNEQFF. As DNA, the CDR3 is TGTGCCAGCAGTTTGGGGGACATCCCGAACAATGAGCAGTTCTTC.

The chain combines TRBV5-8 with TRBJ2-7; no reliable D call. Germline V gene sequence: CDR1 SGHTS, CDR2 YDEGEE. The CDR3 contains 13 residues. Trimming stripped 4 bases from V and 1 base from J, with 9 bases between. The CDR3 reads CASSRTASYEQYV. Here the CDR3 DNA reads TGTGCCAGCAGCCGGACGGCATCCTACGAGCAGTACGTC.

This clone was counted only a few times. The chain joins TRBV27 to TRBJ2-3, with D unclear. The germline V gene has CDR1 MNHEY and CDR2 SMNVEV (reference sequence). V dropped 8 bases and J dropped 1 base, with 7 bases sitting between them. The CDR3 has 12 residues. This CDR3 is CASGYRTDTQYF. The CDR3 bases are TGTGCCAGCGGTTACCGCACAGATACGCAGTATTTT.

V is TRBV7-2 and J is TRBJ2-3, with 10 bases that match TRBD2. The junction had 3 bases not matched to a gene; V was cut back by 5 bases and J by 1 base. This CDR3 region has 15 residues. Germline V CDR1 and CDR2: SGHTA, FQGNSA. In nucleotides, the CDR3 is TGTGCCAGCAGCGTTCTAGCGGGGGGCACAGATACGCAGTATTTT. Amino acid sequence: CASSVLAGGTDTQYF.

The rearrangement joins TRBV4-1 to TRBJ2-1; D may correspond to TRBD1 or TRBD2 (5 bases each). This CDR3 has 17 amino acids. Germline V gives CDR1 MGHRA, CDR2 YSYEKL. Trimming took off 3 bases at V and 8 bases at J, with 23 bases between the two ends. The CDR3, as DNA: TGCGCCAGCAGCCAGACCACCGGGACGGCCACAGCCCATGAGCAGTTCTTC. Its translation is CASSQTTGTATAHEQFF.

V and J are TRBV27 and TRBJ2-1; the match to TRBD2 covers 14 bases. J lost 7 bases, V lost 4 bases, and 3 bases had no gene match. Germline loops: CDR1 MNHEY, CDR2 SMNVEV (reference sequence). This CDR3 spans 15 amino acids. The CDR3 sequence: CASSSGTSGSNEQFF. Here the CDR3 DNA reads TGTGCCAGCAGTTCAGGGACTAGCGGGAGTAATGAGCAGTTCTTC.

The chain recombines TRBV30 with TRBJ1-5; perhaps TRBD1 as D (6 bases). This CDR3 has 14 amino acids. Trimming removed 2 bases at V and 1 base at J, with 9 bases between. Germline loops: CDR1 GTSNPN, CDR2 SVGIG (reference sequence). The CDR3 bases are TGTGCCTGGAGTACAGGGTCCAGCAATCAGCCCCAGCATTTT. It codes for CAWSTGSSNQPQHF.

This sequence joins TRBV21-1 and TRBJ2-1; the table's TRBD1 call for D was not verified on the DNA. TRBV21-1 is an annotated pseudogene. The length of the CDR3 is 13 residues. CDR3 amino acids: CASSKVWQDEQFF. In nucleotides, the CDR3 is TGTGCCAGCAGCAAAGTGTGGCAGGATGAGCAGTTCTTC.

V gene TRBV11-2 combines with J gene TRBJ1-1, with TRBD1 identical over 11 bases. Looked up from germline, CDR1 is SGHAT and CDR2 is FQNNGV. The ends lost 3 bases at V and 4 bases at J; junction bases unmatched: 4. This CDR3 contains 15 residues. The CDR3 DNA is TGTGCCAGCAGCTTCTCCGGGACAGGGGGCACTGAAGCTTTCTTT. As protein: CASSFSGTGGTEAFF.

J is TRBJ2-1 and V is TRBV27; 12 nucleotides match TRBD2. From germline, CDR1 is MNHEY and CDR2 SMNVEV (reference sequence). The CDR3 covers 15 residues. V shed 7 bases, J shed 4 bases, and the junction held 5 bases outside the gene matches. CDR3 DNA sequence: TGTGCCAGCACCTCAGGGACTAGCGGGTACAATGAGCAGTTCTTC. Translated, it gives CASTSGTSGYNEQFF.

This chain joins TRBV28 and TRBJ1-6; no clear D gene. There are 15 residues in the CDR3. V dropped 6 bases and J dropped 0 bases, with 9 bases sitting between them. CDR1 MDHEN and CDR2 SYDVKM come from the germline V gene. CDR3 sequence reads: CASREVRSYNSPLHF. The CDR3 nucleotides read TGTGCCAGCAGGGAGGTCCGCTCCTATAATTCACCCCTCCACTTT.